Each of the 29 T cell receptor beta chains below was sequenced from the same sample in a study of blood T cell repertoires in COVID-19 (dated by TCRdb to 2018 to 2020). The library relied on the immunoSEQ multiplex PCR assay. The table was pulled from immuneACCESS by TCRdb, which kept in-frame rearrangements only. Such tables lose some clones; where checked, under half of the loss comes from unresolved V genes, and the rest has no known cause. Recorded for this sample are approximately 490,000 clones; around nine tenths of them occurred a single time. The ten largest make up just over 8% of the sample. The sample comprised PBMCs or T cells enriched from blood (not recorded which). The receptors derive from an older woman who had recovered from COVID-19.

V and J are TRBV9 and TRBJ2-3; D gene uncertain. Deletions cut 0 bases from V and 3 bases from J, with 11 bases between. Germline V lookup: CDR1 SGDLS, CDR2 YYNGEE. The CDR3 is 15 residues long. CDR3 coding DNA: TGTGCCAGCAGCGTAGCTGGCCTAGGAACAGATACGCAGTATTTT. Its translation is CASSVAGLGTDTQYF.

This chain uses TRBV12-3 or TRBV12-4 with TRBJ2-1, with unresolved D. This CDR3 comprises 12 residues. The V end lost 6 bases, the J end lost 7 bases, and 10 bases lay between the germline ends. The CDR3 spells CASSLAVNEQFF. The DNA for the CDR3 is TGTGCCAGCAGCCTCGCGGTGAATGAGCAGTTCTTC.

The gene calls are TRBV5-4 and TRBJ2-3, with 10 bases lining up with TRBD2. The germline V gene encodes CDR1 SGHNT and CDR2 YYREEE (reference sequence). The trim removed 4 bases at V and 2 bases at J, leaving 7 bases unmatched. The CDR3 is 16 residues long. The CDR3 bases are TGTGCCAGCAGCACCTTAGCGGGGGGCGTCACAGATACGCAGTATTTT. Its translation is CASSTLAGGVTDTQYF.

The chain links TRBV12-3 or TRBV12-4 to TRBJ1-1; 7 bases line up with TRBD1. J gave up 4 bases and V 8 bases, and 4 bases lay outside the gene matches. The CDR3 loop spans 12 amino acids. In nucleotides, the CDR3 is TGTGCCAGCGTTAACAGGGGCACTGAAGCTTTCTTT. This encodes CASVNRGTEAFF.

Comment on this clone: The sample contains more than one DNA sequence encoding this CDR3. V is TRBV12-3 or TRBV12-4 and J is TRBJ1-2; D perhaps matches TRBD1 (6 bases). This CDR3 comprises 13 residues. V dropped 4 bases and J dropped 4 bases, with 10 bases sitting between them. CDR3 nucleotide sequence: TGTGCCAGCAGTTCCCAGGGGAGCTATGGCTACACCTTC. It specifies CASSSQGSYGYTF.

The chain links TRBV27 to TRBJ1-1; D remains unclear. Per germline, CDR1 MNHEY and CDR2 SMNVEV (reference sequence). Trimming pared 4 bases from V and 4 bases from J, leaving 7 bases between. The CDR3 is 12 residues long. In nucleotides, the CDR3 is TGTGCCAGCAGTTCCCCGTTCACTGAAGCTTTCTTT. Amino acids: CASSSPFTEAFF.

This clone was observed a single time. The chain carries TRBV2 and TRBJ2-1, with D tentatively TRBD1 (5 bases). The V end was cut by 6 bases, the J end by 0 bases, with 9 bases between. CDR1 is SNHLY and CDR2 is FYNNEI in the germline V gene. The CDR3 runs 14 residues. The CDR3 DNA reads TGTGCCAGCAGGGCAAGGGGCTCCTACAATGAGCAGTTCTTC. Its translation is CASRARGSYNEQFF.

The sample holds a few counts of this clone. The chain links TRBV3-1 (or the pseudogene TRBV3-2) to TRBJ1-1; no definite D call. Germline CDR1 and CDR2: LGHDT and YNNKEL (reference sequence). The length of the CDR3 is 13 residues. Trimming stripped 4 bases from V and 4 bases from J, with 10 bases between. This chain's CDR3 is CASSLGPTTEAFF. DNA for the CDR3: TGTGCCAGCAGCCTTGGCCCAACCACTGAAGCTTTCTTT.

V and J are TRBV28 and TRBJ1-3; TRBD1 might be the D (5 bases). CDR1 and CDR2 (germline): MDHEN, SYDVKM. The CDR3 has 16 amino acids. V lost 1 base to trimming and J lost 2 bases, with 12 bases between them. The CDR3 DNA is TGTGCCAGCAGTTTATCGTTGGGGGGTGCTGGAAACACCATATATTTT. This encodes CASSLSLGGAGNTIYF.

The V and J genes are TRBV2 and TRBJ2-3; the match to TRBD2 covers 8 bases. Trimming took 8 bases from V and 9 from J; bases not matched to a gene: 10. Germline-derived CDR1 and CDR2 are SNHLY and FYNNEI. The CDR3 contains 13 residues. Written as DNA, the CDR3 is TGTGCCAGCTCCGTTGGGACTAGACAGACGCAGTATTTT. Protein: CASSVGTRQTQYF.

The chain joins TRBV6-5 to TRBJ2-1, with 8 nucleotides matching TRBD1. From germline, CDR1 is MNHEY and CDR2 SVGAGI. V trimming: 7 bases; J trimming: 2 bases; junction bases outside the gene matches: 4. This CDR3 has 14 amino acids. CDR3 coding DNA: TGTGCCAGCACCGACAGGGGTCCCTACAATGAGCAGTTCTTC. Encoded protein: CASTDRGPYNEQFF.

The rearrangement links TRBV19 to TRBJ2-5, with 9 bases that match TRBD1. Germline-derived CDR1 and CDR2 are LNHDA and SQIVND (reference sequence). The CDR3 spans 16 residues. With 5 bases clipped from V and 5 bases from J, the junction kept 12 bases outside the gene matches. The CDR3 nucleotides read TGTGCCAGTAGTGCCGGGACAGGGCTTCTTGAGGAGACCCAGTACTTC. Translating it yields CASSAGTGLLEETQYF. The entire variable domain, with the rest obtained from reference TRBV19 and TRBJ2-5, is as follows: DGGITQSPKYLFRKEGQNVTLSCEQNLNHDAMYWYRQDPGQGLRLIYYSQIVNDFQKGDIAEGYSVSREKKESFPLTVTSAQKNPTAFYLCASSAGTGLLEETQYFGPGTRLLVL.

This clone has only one observation. The chain recombines TRBV14 with TRBJ1-2; TRBD1 matches at 8 bases. Germline V gives CDR1 SGHDN, CDR2 FVKESK. This CDR3 is built from 13 residues. The ends lost 1 base at V and 5 bases at J; junction bases unmatched: 0. Here the CDR3 reads CASSQGTGYGYTF. CDR3 DNA: TGTGCCAGCAGCCAAGGGACAGGGTATGGCTACACCTTC.

This clone was seen once. V and J are TRBV5-6 and TRBJ2-2, with D possibly TRBD2 on 6 matching bases. Trimming removed 1 base from V and 3 bases from J, with 19 bases in between. The CDR3 sequence is 18 residues long. CDR1 and CDR2 from the germline V gene are SGHDT and YYEEEE. The DNA of the CDR3 is TGTGCCAGCAGCTTGTTTCTCCCTCGGACTACCCACACCGGGGAGCTGTTTTTT. Translated: CASSLFLPRTTHTGELFF.

CDR3 nucleotides: TGTGCCAGCAGCGCGAGGACAGGAGATTACAATGAGCAGTTCTTC. This encodes CASSARTGDYNEQFF. The gene calls are TRBV5-4 and TRBJ2-1; 7 nucleotides agree with TRBD1. The CDR3 runs 15 residues. The germline CDR1 and CDR2 sequences are SGHNT and YYREEE (reference sequence). V shed 4 bases, J shed 4 bases, and the junction held 8 bases outside the gene matches.

This clone has only one observation. The sample carries other DNA sequences with the same CDR3. The CDR3 nucleotides read TGTGCCAGCAGCCAAACTAGCGGGGGGGCCACAGATACGCAGTATTTT. As protein: CASSQTSGGATDTQYF. This chain uses TRBV3-1 (or the pseudogene TRBV3-2) with TRBJ2-3; 13 positions agree with TRBD2. Germline CDR1 and CDR2: LGHDT and YNNKEL (reference sequence). The CDR3 is 16 residues long. J lost 2 bases, V lost 2 bases, and 1 base had no gene match.

V gene TRBV2 combines with J gene TRBJ2-3, with 9 bases fitting TRBD2. Germline-derived CDR1 and CDR2 are SNHLY and FYNNEI. V lost 6 bases, J lost 2 bases, and 6 bases stayed unmatched. The CDR3 loop spans 15 amino acids. For the CDR3, the DNA is TGTGCCAGCAGGGGGGTAGCGGGGGCCACAGATACGCAGTATTTT. It codes for CASRGVAGATDTQYF.

The genes are TRBV6-5 and TRBJ2-7, with a possible D match to TRBD1 (6 bases). V was pared by 5 bases and J by 11 bases, with 19 bases between. Germline CDR1 reads MNHEY; CDR2 reads SVGAGI. This CDR3 is 13 amino acids long. The CDR3 spells CASSHRAGTEEYV. In DNA form, the CDR3 reads TGTGCCAGCAGTCACAGGGCAGGGACGGAGGAGTACGTC.

The CDR3 DNA reads TGTGCCAGCAGTCACGAACCGGATCAGCCCCAGCATTTT. Residues: CASSHEPDQPQHF. This sequence joins TRBV27 and TRBJ1-5; unclear D gene. Germline V gene lookup returns CDR1 MNHEY and CDR2 SMNVEV (reference sequence). V lost 5 bases, J lost 5 bases, and 10 bases lay in between. The CDR3 spans 13 residues.

This sequence joins TRBV12-3 or TRBV12-4 and TRBJ1-1; D might be TRBD1 (5 bases). V lost 6 bases to trimming and J lost 3 bases, with 11 bases between them. The CDR3 sequence is 13 residues long. CDR3 residues: CASSGGGHTEAFF. DNA of the CDR3: TGTGCCAGCAGCGGGGGGGGTCACACTGAAGCTTTCTTT.

This clone was seen more than once but under ten times. The V call is TRBV7-2, the J call TRBJ2-1; D might be TRBD2 (6 bases). Germline CDR1 SGHTA, CDR2 FQGNSA. This CDR3 has 15 amino acids. V was pared by 4 bases and J by 4 bases, with 14 bases between. As DNA, the CDR3 is TGTGCCAGCAGCTCCGTCGCGGGGTCTTACAATGAGCAGTTCTTC. Translated: CASSSVAGSYNEQFF.

The chain joins TRBV5-5 to TRBJ2-3, with no clear D. Germline values: CDR1 SGHKS, CDR2 YYEKEE (reference sequence). The CDR3 is made up of 12 amino acids. V lost 2 bases and J 5 bases, leaving 6 bases between the germline ends. CDR3 loop: CASSFSGDTQYF. CDR3 in DNA: TGTGCCAGCAGCTTCTCGGGAGATACGCAGTATTTT. The whole variable domain, filled in from reference TRBV5-5 and TRBJ2-3, reads DAGVTQSPTHLIKTRGQQVTLRCSPISGHKSVSWYQQVLGQGPQFIFQYYEKEERGRGNFPDRFSARQFPNYSSELNVNALLLGDSALYLCASSFSGDTQYFGPGTRLTVL.

J is TRBJ2-2 and V is TRBV9, with D possibly being TRBD1 (5 bases). The CDR3 sequence is 14 residues long. Germline V gene sequence: CDR1 SGDLS, CDR2 YYNGEE. Between the trimmed V and J ends, which lost 0 bases and 6 bases, there was a span of 9 bases. For the CDR3, the DNA is TGTGCCAGCAGCGTAGACCCCAGGGCCGGGGAGCTGTTTTTT. Protein sequence: CASSVDPRAGELFF.

V gene TRBV30 combines with J gene TRBJ1-4, with D tentatively TRBD1 (5 bases). V was clipped by 4 bases and J by 8 bases, with 8 bases between them. Germline assignment: CDR1 GTSNPN and CDR2 SVGIG (reference sequence). The CDR3 length is 11 residues. The CDR3 region has the DNA TGTGCCTGGACCAAGGGGGAAAAACTGTTTTTT. It is translated as CAWTKGEKLFF. Looking up the rest from reference TRBV30 and TRBJ1-4 gives the full variable domain: SQTIHQWPATLVQPVGSPLSLECTVEGTSNPNLYWYRQAAGRGLQLLFYSVGIGQISSEVPQNLSASRPQDRQFILSSKKLLLSDSGFYLCAWTKGEKLFFGSGTQLSVL.

The V call is TRBV5-1, the J call TRBJ1-6; TRBD1 aligns across 7 bases. The CDR3 has 13 amino acids. V shed 2 bases, J shed 7 bases, and the junction held 0 bases outside the gene matches. Germline V gene lookup returns CDR1 SGHRS and CDR2 YFSETQ. Written as DNA, the CDR3 is TGCGCCAGCAGCTTACAGGGGAATTCACCCCTCCACTTT. It codes for CASSLQGNSPLHF.

The chain is built from TRBV2 and TRBJ1-2; 10 nucleotides match TRBD1. Germline CDR1 is SNHLY and CDR2 is FYNNEI. CDR3 size: 16 residues. V trimming: 10 bases; J trimming: 4 bases; junction bases outside the gene matches: 15. In DNA form, the CDR3 reads TGTGCCATATATACCGGGACAGGGGATTCGAGCTATGGCTACACCTTC. Its translation: CAIYTGTGDSSYGYTF.

The chain is built from TRBV11-2 and TRBJ1-3; D gene uncertain. Trimming left V 3 bases short and J 0 bases short, with 9 bases between. CDR1 and CDR2 (germline): SGHAT, FQNNGV. CDR3 size: 15 residues. CDR3 residues: CASSFEAPSGNTIYF. The CDR3 nucleotides read TGTGCCAGCAGCTTCGAGGCGCCCTCTGGAAACACCATATATTTT.

This rearrangement joins TRBV6-5 to TRBJ1-2; tentative D call: TRBD1 (6 bases). This CDR3 contains 13 residues. Trimming stripped 4 bases from V and 6 bases from J, with 12 bases between. CDR1 is MNHEY, CDR2 SVGAGI, per germline. The CDR3 DNA follows: TGTGCCAGCAGTTTACAGGGTTGGGATGGCTACACCTTC. Translating gives CASSLQGWDGYTF.

The chain recombines TRBV25-1 with TRBJ1-6; D might be TRBD1 (6 bases). The CDR3 spans 16 residues. Germline assignment: CDR1 MGHDK and CDR2 SYGVNS. V was trimmed by 6 bases and J by 9 bases, leaving 21 bases between them. CDR3 nucleotide sequence: TGTGCCAGCAGCGTATTTGACACAGGGAAAGGTTCACCCCTCCACTTT. It codes for CASSVFDTGKGSPLHF.